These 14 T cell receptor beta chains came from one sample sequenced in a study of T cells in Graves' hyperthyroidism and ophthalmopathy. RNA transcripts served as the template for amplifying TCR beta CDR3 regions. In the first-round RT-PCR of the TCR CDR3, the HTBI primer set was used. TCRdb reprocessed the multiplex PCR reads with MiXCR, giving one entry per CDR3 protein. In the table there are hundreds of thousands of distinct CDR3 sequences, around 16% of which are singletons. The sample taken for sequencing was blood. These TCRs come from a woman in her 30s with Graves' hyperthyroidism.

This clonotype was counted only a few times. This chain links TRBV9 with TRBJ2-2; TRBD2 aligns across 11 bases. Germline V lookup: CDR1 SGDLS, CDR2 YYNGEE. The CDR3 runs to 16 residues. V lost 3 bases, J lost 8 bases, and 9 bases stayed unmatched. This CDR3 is CASSAQLAGEAGELFF. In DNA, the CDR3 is TGTGCCAGCAGCGCCCAACTAGCGGGAGAGGCTGGGGAGCTGTTTTTT.

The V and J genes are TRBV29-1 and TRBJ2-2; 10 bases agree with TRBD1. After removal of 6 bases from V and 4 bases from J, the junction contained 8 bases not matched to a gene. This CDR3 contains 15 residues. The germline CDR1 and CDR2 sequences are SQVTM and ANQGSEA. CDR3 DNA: TGCAGCGTCCCCGCCGGGACAGGGGTCACCGGGGAGCTGTTTTTT. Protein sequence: CSVPAGTGVTGELFF.

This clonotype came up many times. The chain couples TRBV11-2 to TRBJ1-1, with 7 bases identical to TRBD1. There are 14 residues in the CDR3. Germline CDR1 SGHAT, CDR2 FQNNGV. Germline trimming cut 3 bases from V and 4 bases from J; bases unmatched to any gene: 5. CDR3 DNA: TGTGCCAGCAGCTTCGGGGCAGGGGGCACTGAAGCTTTCTTT. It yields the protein CASSFGAGGTEAFF.

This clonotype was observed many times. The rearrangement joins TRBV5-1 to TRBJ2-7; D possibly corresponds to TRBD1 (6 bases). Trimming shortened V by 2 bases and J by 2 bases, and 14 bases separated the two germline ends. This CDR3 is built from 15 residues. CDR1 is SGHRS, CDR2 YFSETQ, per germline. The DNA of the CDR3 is TGCGCCAGCAGCTTTACCGGGACACTGACCTACGAGCAGTACTTC. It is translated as CASSFTGTLTYEQYF.

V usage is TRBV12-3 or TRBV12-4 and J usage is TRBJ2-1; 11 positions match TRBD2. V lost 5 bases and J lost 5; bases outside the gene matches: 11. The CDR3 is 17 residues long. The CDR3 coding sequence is TGTGCCAGCAGTGGACCGGGACTAGCGGACAGGGACAATGAGCAGTTCTTC. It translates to CASSGPGLADRDNEQFF.

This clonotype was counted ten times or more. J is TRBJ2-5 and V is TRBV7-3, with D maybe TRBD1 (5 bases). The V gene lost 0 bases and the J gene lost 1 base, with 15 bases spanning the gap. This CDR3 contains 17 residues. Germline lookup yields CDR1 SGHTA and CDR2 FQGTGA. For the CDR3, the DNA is TGTGCCAGCAGCTTAACTGGACCGTCTAGGGGCCAAGAGACCCAGTACTTC. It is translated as CASSLTGPSRGQETQYF.

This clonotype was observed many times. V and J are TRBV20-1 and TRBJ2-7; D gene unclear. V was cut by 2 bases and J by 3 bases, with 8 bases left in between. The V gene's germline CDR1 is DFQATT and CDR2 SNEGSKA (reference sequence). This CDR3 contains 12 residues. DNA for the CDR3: TGCAGTGCTAGACCTGATCGCTACGAGCAGTACTTC. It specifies CSARPDRYEQYF.

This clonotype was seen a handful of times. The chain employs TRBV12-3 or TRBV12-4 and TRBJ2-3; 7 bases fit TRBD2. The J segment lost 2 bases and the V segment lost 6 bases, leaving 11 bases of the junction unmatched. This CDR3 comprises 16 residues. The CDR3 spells CASRKPPGLLTDTQYF. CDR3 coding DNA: TGTGCCAGCAGGAAACCCCCGGGACTACTCACAGATACGCAGTATTTT.

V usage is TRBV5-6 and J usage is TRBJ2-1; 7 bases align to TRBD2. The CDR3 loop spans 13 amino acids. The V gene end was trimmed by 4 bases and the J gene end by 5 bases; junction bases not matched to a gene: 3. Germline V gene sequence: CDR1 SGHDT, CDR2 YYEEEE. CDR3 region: CASSPLANNEQFF. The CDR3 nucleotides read TGTGCCAGCAGCCCACTAGCGAACAATGAGCAGTTCTTC.

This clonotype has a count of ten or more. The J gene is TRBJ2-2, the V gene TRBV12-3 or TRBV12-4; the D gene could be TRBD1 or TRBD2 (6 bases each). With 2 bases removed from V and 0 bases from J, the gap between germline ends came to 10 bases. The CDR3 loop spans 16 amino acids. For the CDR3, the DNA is TGTGCCAGCAGTTTATCGGGGGCGCCGAACACCGGGGAGCTGTTTTTT. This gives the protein CASSLSGAPNTGELFF.

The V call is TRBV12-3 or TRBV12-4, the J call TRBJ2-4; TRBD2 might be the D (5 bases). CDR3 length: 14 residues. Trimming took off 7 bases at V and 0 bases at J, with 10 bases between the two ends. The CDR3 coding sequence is TGTGCCAGCAACCCGGACTTAGCCAAAAACATTCAGTACTTC. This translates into CASNPDLAKNIQYF.

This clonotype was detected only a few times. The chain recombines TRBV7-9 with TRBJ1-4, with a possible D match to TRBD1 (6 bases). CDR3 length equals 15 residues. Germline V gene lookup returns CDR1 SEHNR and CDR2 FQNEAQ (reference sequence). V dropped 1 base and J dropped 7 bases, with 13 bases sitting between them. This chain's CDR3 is CASSLGLGAREKLFF. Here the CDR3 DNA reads TGTGCCAGCAGCTTAGGTCTGGGGGCGCGTGAAAAACTGTTTTTT.

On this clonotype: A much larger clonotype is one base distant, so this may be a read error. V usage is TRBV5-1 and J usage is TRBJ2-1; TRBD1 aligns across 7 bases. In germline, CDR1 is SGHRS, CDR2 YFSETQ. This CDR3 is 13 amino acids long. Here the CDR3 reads CTSSVGQGVEQFF. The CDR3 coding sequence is TGCACCAGCAGCGTTGGGCAGGGGGTTGAGCAGTTCTTC.

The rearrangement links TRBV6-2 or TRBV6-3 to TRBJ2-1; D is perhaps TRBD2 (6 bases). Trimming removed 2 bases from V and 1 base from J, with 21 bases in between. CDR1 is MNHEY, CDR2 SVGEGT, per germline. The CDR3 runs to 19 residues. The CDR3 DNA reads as TGTGCCAGCAGTTACCCGACCTCCCTAGCGACCTATTCCTACAATGAGCAGTTCTTC. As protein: CASSYPTSLATYSYNEQFF.